What follows are 13 T cell receptor beta chains derived from one specimen sequenced in a study of identifying expanded T cells in peripheral blood. The table came from immunoSEQ multiplex PCR; TCRdb's copy has only in-frame clones and leaves some out. The sample records about 100,000 clones, 87% being singletons. Sequences were obtained from blood. All receptors come from a person aged 18 to 69 in good health.

In this sample, this clone turned up a few times. The chain uses TRBV5-6 and TRBJ2-3; a possible D gene is TRBD2 (5 bases). The V and J ends lost 0 bases and 0 bases respectively, with 11 bases between them. The CDR3 sequence is 16 residues long. Germline V lookup: CDR1 SGHDT, CDR2 YYEEEE. CDR3 in DNA: TGTGCCAGCAGCTTGGGGCTAGCATGGAGCACAGATACGCAGTATTTT. It is translated as CASSLGLAWSTDTQYF.

The J gene is TRBJ2-3, the V gene TRBV4-2, with 10 bases matching TRBD2. After removal of 5 bases from V and 4 bases from J, the junction contained 9 bases not matched to a gene. Per the germline V gene, CDR1 is LGHNA and CDR2 is YNFKEQ. This CDR3 is built from 16 residues. The CDR3: CASSSKTSGSADTQYF. In DNA form, the CDR3 reads TGTGCCAGCAGCTCAAAGACTAGCGGGTCGGCAGATACGCAGTATTTT.

The CDR3 region is CASGFEKGPFGDSNLSGANVLTF. DNA of the CDR3: TGTGCTAGTGGTTTTGAAAAGGGACCTTTTGGCGACTCCAACCTCTCTGGGGCCAACGTCCTGACTTTC. V usage is TRBV12-5 and J usage is TRBJ2-6; possibly TRBD1 or TRBD2 for D (5 bases each). The ends were cut back, 3 bases at V and 0 bases at J, with 30 bases in the middle. The V gene's germline CDR1 is LGHNT and CDR2 FRNRAP. The CDR3 extends over 23 amino acids.

This chain joins TRBV7-9 and TRBJ1-6, with D perhaps TRBD1 (6 bases). Germline CDR1 reads SEHNR; CDR2 reads FQNEAQ (reference sequence). The CDR3 consists of 14 residues. The ends were cut back, 5 bases at V and 13 bases at J, with 18 bases in the middle. The CDR3 spells CASSEDTGPLPLHF. The CDR3 DNA reads TGTGCCAGCAGCGAAGACACAGGGCCCTTGCCCCTCCACTTT.

CDR3 nucleotides: TGTGCCAGCAGCTTAGAGCGGGGGGCCGTAGATACGCAGTATTTT. Its translation: CASSLERGAVDTQYF. V is TRBV13 and J is TRBJ2-3, with 9 nucleotides matching TRBD2. This CDR3 has 15 amino acids. V lost 1 base, J lost 5 bases, and 4 bases stayed unmatched. CDR1 is PRHDT and CDR2 is FYEKMQ in the germline V gene (reference sequence).

V is TRBV7-2 and J is TRBJ2-1; no firm D call. V shed 5 bases and J shed 3 bases, with 11 bases lying between them. The germline V gene has CDR1 SGHTA and CDR2 FQGNSA. The CDR3 extends over 14 amino acids. In DNA, the CDR3 is TGTGCCAGCAGCCAATATTTAAACTACAATGAGCAGTTCTTC. Its translation is CASSQYLNYNEQFF.

The V gene is TRBV4-3, the J gene TRBJ1-2; 7 bases line up with TRBD1. Per germline, CDR1 LGHNA and CDR2 YSLEER. This CDR3 spans 14 amino acids. Germline trimming cut 4 bases from V and 4 bases from J; bases unmatched to any gene: 6. In DNA form, the CDR3 reads TGCGCCAGCAGCCTTGGGACAGCGTCCTATGGCTACACCTTC. Its protein is CASSLGTASYGYTF.

This clone was detected only once. CDR3 sequence: CASSPDLSSYNEQFF. The CDR3 nucleotides read TGTGCCAGCAGCCCAGACCTGAGCTCCTACAATGAGCAGTTCTTC. This chain uses TRBV7-6 with TRBJ2-1; D not resolved. The CDR3 loop spans 15 amino acids. V was shortened by 5 bases and J by 0 bases, with 11 bases between the two germline ends. Germline CDR1 and CDR2: SGHVS and FNYEAQ.

The CDR3 sequence is CASTRGVGTQYF. The DNA for the CDR3 is TGTGCCAGCACAAGAGGCGTAGGTACGCAGTATTTT. The chain has TRBV28 and TRBJ2-3; D is unclear. This CDR3 has 12 residues. Germline CDR1 is MDHEN and CDR2 is SYDVKM. Trimming pared 7 bases from V and 8 bases from J, leaving 13 bases between.

The chain links TRBV7-9 to TRBJ1-5; unclear D gene. The V gene lost 4 bases and the J gene lost 5 bases, with 12 bases spanning the gap. Germline CDR1 reads SEHNR; CDR2 reads FQNEAQ (reference sequence). This CDR3 comprises 14 residues. DNA of the CDR3: TGTGCCAGCAGCTACCTCGGTTCGGATCAGCCCCAGCATTTT. Protein product: CASSYLGSDQPQHF.

This chain joins TRBV11-3 and TRBJ2-5; no clear D gene. The germline V gene has CDR1 SGHNT and CDR2 YENEEA. V was cut by 3 bases and J by 3 bases, with 8 bases left in between. This CDR3 region has 13 residues. The CDR3 nucleotides read TGTGCCAGCAGCTTGTTTTTCGAAGAGACCCAGTACTTC. It translates to CASSLFFEETQYF.

V usage is TRBV7-2 and J usage is TRBJ2-3; D is uncertain. The ends were cut back, 3 bases at V and 2 bases at J, with 6 bases in the middle. Germline V gene lookup returns CDR1 SGHTA and CDR2 FQGNSA. There are 13 residues in the CDR3. CDR3 in amino acids: CASSLENTDTQYF. The DNA for the CDR3 is TGTGCCAGCAGCTTGGAGAACACAGATACGCAGTATTTT.

This chain joins TRBV5-1 and TRBJ2-2; the match to TRBD2 covers 9 bases. Unmatched junction bases numbered 14, after V lost 0 bases and J lost 8 bases. Per the germline V gene, CDR1 is SGHRS and CDR2 is YFSETQ. CDR3 length equals 18 residues. The CDR3 DNA reads as TGCGCCAGCAGCTTGGGAATAGAGGCTAGCGGGGCCGAGGGGGAGCTGTTTTTT. Amino acid sequence: CASSLGIEASGAEGELFF.